This TCR beta chain was retrieved from a study of blood T cell repertoires in COVID-19. This clone was seen more than once but under ten times. The CDR3 loop spans 14 amino acids. V gave up 1 base and J gave up 4 bases, with 8 bases separating them. Looked up from germline, CDR1 is MNHEY and CDR2 is SVGAGI. This table comes from immunoSEQ multiplex PCR, and its TCRdb copy is limited to in-frame clones, with some not included. The sample contains 140,000 to 150,000 clones, 87% of which appear only once. The source material was peripheral blood. The rearrangement links TRBV6-5 to TRBJ1-5; D ambiguous. This sequence was found in a man aged 50-60 years who had recovered from COVID-19. This CDR3 is CASSYFPGNQPQHF. CDR3 in DNA: TGTGCCAGCAGTTACTTCCCCGGGAATCAGCCCCAGCATTTT.